The 20 T cell receptor beta chains listed next were all sequenced from one sample in a study of beta chain features in type 1 diabetes. Overall study findings and caveats: People with Type 1 diabetes carried modestly yet significantly shorter TCRB CDR3s in all four CD4+ subsets.

For these TCRs, the target antigens are not known. Investigators reverse transcribed all isolated RNA, so they sequenced expressed TCRB transcripts. The assay was immunoSEQ multiplex PCR, and TCRdb's table has in-frame clones only and misses some. The sample contains just under 150,000 clones, roughly an eighth of which appear only once. Material: central memory CD4+ T cells from blood. The source of these receptors is a man younger than 35 with type 1 diabetes.

This clone has only a few counts. The chain's CDR3 is CASSLEGGDYNEQFF. For the CDR3, the DNA is TGCGCCAGCAGCTTGGAGGGAGGGGACTACAATGAGCAGTTCTTC. The chain links TRBV5-1 to TRBJ2-1, with 7 positions matching TRBD2. The length of the CDR3 is 15 residues. V lost 0 bases, J lost 3 bases, and 3 bases stayed unmatched. The germline gives CDR1 SGHRS, CDR2 YFSETQ.

This chain connects TRBV5-1 to TRBJ2-3; D gene unclear. V lost 3 bases to trimming and J lost 3 bases, with 11 bases between them. The CDR3 is made up of 14 amino acids. The V gene's germline CDR1 is SGHRS and CDR2 YFSETQ. The CDR3 DNA reads as TGCGCCAGCAGCTCGTTGACTGGAACAGATACGCAGTATTTT. Translating it yields CASSSLTGTDTQYF.

This clone was seen only a few times. The chain links TRBV11-2 to TRBJ2-7; 12 nucleotides match TRBD1. V was clipped by 1 base and J by 6 bases; unmatched bases: 7. CDR1 is SGHAT, CDR2 FQNNGV, per germline. CDR3 length equals 16 residues. The CDR3 spells CASSLVRGQGATEQYF. The CDR3 DNA reads as TGTGCCAGCAGCTTAGTAAGGGGACAGGGGGCGACCGAGCAGTACTTC.

This clone showed up just a few times. V and J are TRBV5-1 and TRBJ1-1; no clear D. Germline CDR1 and CDR2: SGHRS and YFSETQ. The CDR3 covers 14 residues. Trimming stripped 0 bases from V and 0 bases from J, with 6 bases between. The chain's CDR3 is CASSLAAMNTEAFF. The CDR3 DNA is TGCGCCAGCAGCTTGGCAGCCATGAACACTGAAGCTTTCTTT.

In its sample, this clone was seen a few times. V usage is TRBV18 and J usage is TRBJ2-1, with 9 bases that match TRBD1. With V trimmed by 2 bases and J by 3 bases, 5 bases remained unmatched. The germline gives CDR1 KGHSH, CDR2 LQKENI. This CDR3 is 16 amino acids long. The CDR3 DNA sequence: TGTGCCAGCTCACCAAAGACAGGGGGTTTCTACAATGAGCAGTTCTTC. Protein sequence: CASSPKTGGFYNEQFF.

This chain joins TRBV6-5 and TRBJ1-1; D is perhaps TRBD1 (6 bases). Germline CDR1 and CDR2: MNHEY and SVGAGI. The CDR3 runs to 11 residues. Trimming took off 5 bases at V and 10 bases at J, with 11 bases between the two ends. CDR3 amino acids: CASSTGRIAFF. The CDR3 DNA is TGTGCCAGCAGTACAGGGCGGATAGCTTTCTTT.

CDR3 residues: CSVDPDSGNTEAFF. The CDR3 nucleotides read TGCAGCGTTGATCCGGACAGTGGGAACACTGAAGCTTTCTTT. The rearrangement uses TRBV29-1 and TRBJ1-1; tentatively, D is TRBD1 (6 bases). Germline V gene data show CDR1 as SQVTM and CDR2 as ANQGSEA. V was cut by 3 bases and J by 1 base, with 12 bases left in between. The CDR3 is 14 residues long. The full variable domain, completed using reference TRBV29-1 and TRBJ1-1, is SAVISQKPSRDICQRGTSLTIQCQVDSQVTMMFWYRQQPGQSLTLIATANQGSEATYESGFVIDKFPISRPNLTFSTLTVSNMSPEDSSIYLCSVDPDSGNTEAFFGQGTRLTVV.

The gene calls are TRBV30 and TRBJ2-3; unclear D gene. The germline V gene encodes CDR1 GTSNPN and CDR2 SVGIG (reference sequence). The CDR3 is 11 amino acids. V lost 5 bases and J 2 bases, leaving 5 bases between the germline ends. The CDR3 DNA is TGTGCCTGGCTGCTCACAGATACGCAGTATTTT. Its translation is CAWLLTDTQYF. The full variable domain, with the rest looked up from reference TRBV30 and TRBJ2-3, is SQTIHQWPATLVQPVGSPLSLECTVEGTSNPNLYWYRQAAGRGLQLLFYSVGIGQISSEVPQNLSASRPQDRQFILSSKKLLLSDSGFYLCAWLLTDTQYFGPGTRLTVL.

The rearrangement joins TRBV5-1 to TRBJ1-1; weak D call: TRBD1 (6 bases). The length of the CDR3 is 15 residues. Germline lookup yields CDR1 SGHRS and CDR2 YFSETQ. V gave up 3 bases and J gave up 0 bases, with 12 bases separating them. For the CDR3, the DNA is TGCGCCAGCAGCTCATTACAGGGCATGAACACTGAAGCTTTCTTT. Encoded protein: CASSSLQGMNTEAFF.

This clone has a handful of counts. The CDR3 here is CASSLNTGHSQPQHF. Here the CDR3 DNA reads TGTGCCAGCAGCCTAAACACAGGGCACAGTCAGCCCCAGCATTTT. This chain uses TRBV7-2 with TRBJ1-5; tentatively, D is TRBD1 (6 bases). Germline V CDR1 and CDR2: SGHTA, FQGNSA. The CDR3 sequence is 15 residues long. Trimming removed 5 bases from V and 6 bases from J, with 17 bases in between.

This clone was seen a handful of times. The rearrangement uses TRBV11-2 and TRBJ2-2; no clear D. The CDR3 is 14 amino acids. The V end was cut by 0 bases, the J end by 2 bases, with 4 bases between. Germline V lookup: CDR1 SGHAT, CDR2 FQNNGV. CDR3 nucleotide sequence: TGTGCCAGCAGCTTAGATGTTAACACCGGGGAGCTGTTTTTT. Protein sequence: CASSLDVNTGELFF.

The chain carries TRBV7-9 and TRBJ2-3, with a possible D match to TRBD2 (6 bases). Germline CDR1 and CDR2: SEHNR and FQNEAQ (reference sequence). The CDR3 loop spans 14 amino acids. The V end was cut by 5 bases, the J end by 2 bases, with 11 bases between. The CDR3 nucleotides are TGTGCCAGCAGCCGTAGCGGCACCACAGATACGCAGTATTTT. Encoded protein: CASSRSGTTDTQYF.

The table lists this clone with a few counts. The chain uses TRBV7-8 and TRBJ1-3; D not resolved. This CDR3 has 15 amino acids. V was clipped by 6 bases and J by 0 bases, with 12 bases between them. In germline, CDR1 is SGHVS, CDR2 FQNEAQ. DNA for the CDR3: TGTGCCAGCAGTTCCCTCTCTATCTCTGGAAACACCATATATTTT. Its translation is CASSSLSISGNTIYF. Using reference TRBV7-8 and TRBJ1-3 for the parts outside the CDR3, the full variable domain is GAGVSQSPRYKVAKRGQDVALRCDPISGHVSLFWYQQALGQGPEFLTYFQNEAQLDKSGLPSDRFFAERPEGSVSTLKIQRTQQEDSAVYLCASSSLSISGNTIYFGEGSWLTVV.

A few counts support this clone. The gene calls are TRBV7-9 and TRBJ2-7; 10 nucleotides match TRBD1. CDR1 and CDR2 (germline): SEHNR, FQNEAQ (reference sequence). CDR3 length: 15 residues. J was trimmed by 3 bases and V by 5 bases; bases with no gene match: 7. CDR3 residues: CASSQDRGSHYEQYF. The DNA for the CDR3 is TGTGCCAGCAGCCAGGACAGGGGGTCCCACTACGAGCAGTACTTC.

In its sample, this clone was seen a few times. The chain joins TRBV6-5 to TRBJ2-7; tentative D call: TRBD1 (6 bases). The CDR3 runs 13 residues. In germline, CDR1 is MNHEY, CDR2 SVGAGI. V was clipped by 8 bases and J by 3 bases, with 14 bases between them. CDR3 region: CASLRDIGYEQYF. The CDR3 DNA follows: TGTGCCAGCTTGAGGGACATAGGCTACGAGCAGTACTTC.

In this sample, this clone turned up a few times. V gene TRBV19 combines with J gene TRBJ1-5, with 7 bases lining up with TRBD1. This CDR3 spans 14 amino acids. After removal of 5 bases from V and 2 bases from J, the junction contained 3 bases not matched to a gene. CDR1 and CDR2 (germline): LNHDA, SQIVND (reference sequence). In DNA form, the CDR3 reads TGTGCCAGTAGTTTCACAGGGGGCAATCAGCCCCAGCATTTT. The encoded protein is CASSFTGGNQPQHF.

The chain employs TRBV10-2 and TRBJ2-5, with 7 bases identical to TRBD1. CDR1 and CDR2 from the germline V gene are WSHSY and SAAADI. Trimming cost V 3 bases and J 5 bases; bases outside gene matches: 9. CDR3 length: 15 residues. CDR3 bases: TGCGCCAGCAGTGACCGACAGGGTAGGGGGGAGACCCAGTACTTC. Translating gives CASSDRQGRGETQYF.

This clone was found many times. V usage is TRBV28 and J usage is TRBJ2-7, with TRBD2 matching 9 bases. The CDR3 has 16 amino acids. Unmatched junction bases numbered 11, after V lost 8 bases and J lost 0 bases. Germline assignment: CDR1 MDHEN and CDR2 SYDVKM. CDR3 loop: CASYSPAGGSSYEQYF. Written as DNA, the CDR3 is TGTGCCAGCTACTCCCCAGCGGGGGGTAGCTCCTACGAGCAGTACTTC. Combining the CDR3 with reference TRBV28 and TRBJ2-7 gives the whole variable domain DVKVTQSSRYLVKRTGEKVFLECVQDMDHENMFWYRQDPGLGLRLIYFSYDVKMKEKGDIPEGYSVSREKKERFSLILESASTNQTSMYLCASYSPAGGSSYEQYFGPGTRLTVT.

This clone has only a few counts. This chain's CDR3 is CASSRDRELGEQYF. The DNA for the CDR3 is TGTGCCAGCAGTCGGGACAGGGAATTGGGCGAGCAGTACTTC. The V gene is TRBV6-1, the J gene TRBJ2-7, with 9 bases identical to TRBD1. Trimming cost V 5 bases and J 6 bases; bases outside gene matches: 8. This CDR3 region has 14 residues. Per germline, CDR1 MNHNS and CDR2 SASEGT.

The chain employs TRBV5-1 and TRBJ1-1; D remains unclear. The CDR3 loop spans 14 amino acids. CDR1 is SGHRS and CDR2 is YFSETQ in the germline V gene. Trimming removed 0 bases at V and 4 bases at J, with 10 bases between. Here the CDR3 reads CASSLGELGTEAFF. DNA of the CDR3: TGCGCCAGCAGCTTGGGGGAGTTAGGCACTGAAGCTTTCTTT.